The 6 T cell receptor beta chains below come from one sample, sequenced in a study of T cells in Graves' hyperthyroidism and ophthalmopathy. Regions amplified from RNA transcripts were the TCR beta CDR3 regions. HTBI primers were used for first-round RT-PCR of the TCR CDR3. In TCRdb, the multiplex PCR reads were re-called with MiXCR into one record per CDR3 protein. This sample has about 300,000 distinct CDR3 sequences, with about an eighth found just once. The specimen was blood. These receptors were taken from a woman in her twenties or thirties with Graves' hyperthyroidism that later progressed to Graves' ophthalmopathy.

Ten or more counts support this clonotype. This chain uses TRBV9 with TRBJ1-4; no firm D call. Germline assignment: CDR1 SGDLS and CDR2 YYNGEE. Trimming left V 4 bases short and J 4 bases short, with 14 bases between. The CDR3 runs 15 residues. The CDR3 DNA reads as TGTGCCAGCAGCTCAGAAGGACGGAGTAATGAAAAACTGTTTTTT. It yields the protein CASSSEGRSNEKLFF.

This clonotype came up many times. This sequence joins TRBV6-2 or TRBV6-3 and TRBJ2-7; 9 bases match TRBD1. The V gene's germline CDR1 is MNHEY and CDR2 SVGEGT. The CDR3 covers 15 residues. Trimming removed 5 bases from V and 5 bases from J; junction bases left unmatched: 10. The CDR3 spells CASSKPGTGNHEQYF. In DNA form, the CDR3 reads TGTGCCAGCAGTAAACCCGGGACAGGGAACCACGAGCAGTACTTC.

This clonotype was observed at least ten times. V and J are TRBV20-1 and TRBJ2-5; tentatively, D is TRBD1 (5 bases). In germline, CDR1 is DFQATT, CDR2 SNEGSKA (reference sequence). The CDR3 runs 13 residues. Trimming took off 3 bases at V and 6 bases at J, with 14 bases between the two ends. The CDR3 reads CSASGQGIKTQYF. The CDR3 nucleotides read TGCAGTGCTAGTGGGCAGGGAATAAAGACCCAGTACTTC.

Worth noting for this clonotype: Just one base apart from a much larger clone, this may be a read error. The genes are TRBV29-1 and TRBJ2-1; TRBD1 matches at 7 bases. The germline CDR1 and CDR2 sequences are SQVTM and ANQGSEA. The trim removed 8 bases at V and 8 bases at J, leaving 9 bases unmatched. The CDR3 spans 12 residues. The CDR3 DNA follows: TGCAGCATGGAGGACAGGAATCATGAGCAGTTCTTC. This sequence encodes CSMEDRNHEQFF.

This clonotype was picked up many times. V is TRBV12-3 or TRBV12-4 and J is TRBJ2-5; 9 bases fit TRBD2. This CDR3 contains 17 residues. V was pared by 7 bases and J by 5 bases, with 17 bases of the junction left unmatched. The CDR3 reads CASTSSWIAGDGETQYF. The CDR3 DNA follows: TGTGCCAGCACCTCCTCTTGGATAGCGGGAGACGGGGAGACCCAGTACTTC.

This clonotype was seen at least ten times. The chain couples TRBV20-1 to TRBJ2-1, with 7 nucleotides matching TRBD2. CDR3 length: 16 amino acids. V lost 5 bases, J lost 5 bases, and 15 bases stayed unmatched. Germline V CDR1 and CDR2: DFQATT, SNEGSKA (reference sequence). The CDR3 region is CSAPKSRLAVNNEQFF. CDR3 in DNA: TGCAGTGCTCCCAAGAGCCGGCTAGCGGTTAACAATGAGCAGTTCTTC.